The rows below give T cell receptor beta chains drawn from one sample of a study of long-term antiretroviral therapy in people with HIV. TCRdb's copy holds only in-frame clones and misses some; the assay was immunoSEQ multiplex PCR. The data show nearly 25,000 clones, about 79% seen once. Sequenced here: unsorted PBMCs, sampled 3 years after starting antiretroviral therapy. The origin of the receptors is a man in his fifties or sixties with HIV. The CDR3 runs from the conserved cysteine through the conserved F or W. The order of the fields is D gene, J gene, V gene, clone size, CDR3 protein, CDR3 DNA. A D gene is named only where the DNA matches it firmly. Only part of the rows carry a size: once, few, many, or a class if the clone is expanded.

>-|TRBJ1-1|TRBV19|once
CASSMVLHTEAFF
TGTGCCAGTAGTATGGTCCTTCACACTGAAGCTTTCTTT
>-|TRBJ1-4|TRBV6-5|-
CASSYFSGGYEKLFF
TGTGCCAGCAGTTACTTTTCGGGAGGTTATGAAAAACTGTTTTTT
>-|TRBJ1-2|TRBV2|-
CASSELVGPYGYTF
TGTGCCAGCAGTGAACTTGTAGGGCCCTATGGCTACACCTTC
>-|TRBJ1-2|TRBV6-5|few
CASSYSTGSGGHTF
TGTGCCAGCAGTTACTCCACAGGGAGTGGTGGTCACACCTTC
>TRBD2|TRBJ2-7|TRBV6-1|-
CASSEAWAVLAGAYEQYF
TGTGCCAGCAGTGAAGCGTGGGCGGTCCTAGCGGGGGCTTACGAGCAGTACTTC
>-|TRBJ2-1|TRBV2|-
CASSTYLSSYNEQFF
TGTGCCAGCAGCACCTACCTGAGCTCCTACAATGAGCAGTTCTTC
>TRBD2|TRBJ2-5|TRBV5-6|-
CASSLVGLAREETQYF
TGTGCCAGCAGCCTCGTGGGACTAGCGAGGGAAGAGACCCAGTACTTC
>-|TRBJ2-1|TRBV6-5|once
CASSYWKAHYNEQFF
TGTGCCAGCAGTTACTGGAAGGCCCACTACAATGAGCAGTTCTTC
>TRBD1|TRBJ1-2|TRBV4-3|-
CASSQEGQYYGYTF
TGCGCCAGCAGCCAAGAGGGACAGTACTATGGCTACACCTTC
>-|TRBJ2-2|TRBV11-3|-
CASSSWTDNTGELFF
TGTGCCAGCAGCTCCTGGACGGACAACACCGGGGAGCTGTTTTTT
>-|TRBJ1-3|TRBV12-5|-
CASGLTGISGNTIYF
TGTGCTAGTGGTTTGACAGGGATCTCTGGAAACACCATATATTTT
>-|TRBJ1-1|TRBV5-8|-
CASSPDSYTEAFF
TGTGCCAGCAGCCCGGACTCATACACTGAAGCTTTCTTT
>-|TRBJ2-6|TRBV4-1|-
CASSQDVSSGANVLTF
TGCGCCAGCAGCCAAGACGTTAGCTCTGGGGCCAACGTCCTGACTTTC
>-|TRBJ1-5|TRBV9|once
CASSASTFPPQHF
TGTGCCAGCAGCGCGTCAACCTTCCCCCCCCAGCATTTT
>TRBD2|TRBJ2-7|TRBV7-9|-
CASTLGLAGPLEQYF
TGTGCCAGCACCCTGGGGCTAGCGGGGCCTCTCGAGCAGTACTTC
>-|TRBJ2-3|TRBV10-1|-
CASSESKGGEADTQYF
TGCGCCAGCAGTGAGTCTAAGGGGGGCGAGGCAGATACGCAGTATTTT
>TRBD1|TRBJ2-7|TRBV6-1|-
CASSEALPGDRVFYEQYF
TGTGCCAGCAGTGAAGCGCTTCCAGGAGACAGGGTGTTCTACGAGCAGTACTTC
>-|TRBJ2-7|TRBV4-3|-
CASSQHTGSALPYEQYF
TGCGCCAGCAGCCAACACACAGGGAGTGCCCTTCCCTACGAGCAGTACTTC
>-|TRBJ2-7|TRBV7-2|-
CASSSAAGSMGEQYF
TGTGCCAGCAGCTCCGCTGCAGGGTCAATGGGCGAGCAGTACTTC
>-|TRBJ2-6|TRBV6-4|-
CASSDLGANVLTF
TGTGCCAGCAGTGACCTCGGGGCCAACGTCCTGACTTTC
>-|TRBJ2-1|TRBV27|-
CASGPGHYNEQFF
TGTGCCAGCGGCCCCGGGCACTACAATGAGCAGTTCTTC
>-|TRBJ2-7|TRBV6-5|-
CASSYWQGRSSYEQYF
TGTGCCAGCAGTTACTGGCAGGGCCGAAGCTCCTACGAGCAGTACTTC
>TRBD2|TRBJ2-7|TRBV7-2|-
CASSLVGRGLAYEQYF
TGTGCCAGCAGCTTAGTGGGAAGGGGACTAGCTTACGAGCAGTACTTC
>TRBD1|TRBJ1-2|TRBV28|-
CASSFRVQGGNYGYTF
TGTGCCAGCAGTTTTAGGGTACAGGGGGGGAACTATGGCTACACCTTC
>-|TRBJ2-1|TRBV14|-
CASSQDSWLAYNEQFF
TGTGCCAGCAGCCAAGATTCGTGGCTAGCCTACAATGAGCAGTTCTTC
>-|TRBJ2-2|TRBV7-2|-
CASSFGGTGELFF
TGTGCCAGCTCATTTGGGGGGACCGGGGAGCTGTTTTTT
>TRBD2|TRBJ2-7|TRBV4-3|-
CASSQGLAGAVEQYF
TGCGCCAGCAGCCAGGGACTAGCGGGGGCTGTTGAGCAGTACTTC
>-|TRBJ2-7|TRBV7-9|-
CASSSTGKHSYEQYF
TGTGCCAGCAGCTCTACAGGGAAGCACTCCTACGAGCAGTACTTC
>TRBD1|TRBJ1-4|TRBV5-1|-
CASSYGQAFNEKLFF
TGCGCCAGCAGCTACGGACAGGCGTTTAATGAAAAACTGTTTTTT
>-|TRBJ2-3|TRBV5-6|-
CASSLPTDTQYF
TGTGCCAGCAGCTTGCCGACAGATACGCAGTATTTT
>-|TRBJ2-3|TRBV7-2|few
CASSSTDTSTDTQYF
TGTGCCAGCAGCTCAACGGACACTTCCACAGATACGCAGTATTTT
>-|TRBJ1-2|TRBV5-5|few
CASSPLAKGYTF
TGTGCCAGCAGTCCTCTTGCGAAAGGCTACACCTTC
>-|TRBJ2-3|TRBV5-4|-
CASSVHEDTQYF
TGTGCCAGCAGCGTTCACGAAGATACGCAGTATTTT
>-|TRBJ2-7|TRBV5-5|-
CASSWGLIGSYEQYF
TGTGCCAGCAGCTGGGGGTTGATCGGCTCCTACGAGCAGTACTTC
>-|TRBJ1-1|TRBV5-1|-
CASSLTGENTEAFF
TGCGCCAGCAGCTTGACAGGCGAGAACACTGAAGCTTTCTTT
>-|TRBJ1-5|TRBV19|-
CASKQRIYSNQPQHF
TGTGCCAGTAAACAGCGCATTTATAGCAATCAGCCCCAGCATTTT
>TRBD1|TRBJ1-2|TRBV6-1|-
CASSEAGTGGSYGYTF
TGTGCCAGCAGTGAAGCCGGGACAGGGGGCTCCTATGGCTACACCTTC
>-|TRBJ2-7|TRBV2|once
CASSARHYEQYF
TGTGCCAGCAGTGCAAGACACTACGAGCAGTACTTC
>TRBD2|TRBJ2-7|TRBV28|-
CASSSPIFGTSGEAYEQYF
TGTGCCAGCAGTTCCCCAATATTCGGGACTAGCGGGGAAGCCTACGAGCAGTACTTC
>-|TRBJ2-1|TRBV27|-
CASSFSQPNEQFF
TGTGCCAGCAGTTTTTCACAGCCCAATGAGCAGTTCTTC
>-|TRBJ1-2|TRBV4-3|-
CASSQVRQLTYGYTF
TGCGCCAGCAGCCAAGTTCGCCAGTTAACCTATGGCTACACCTTC
>TRBD2|TRBJ2-7|TRBV7-9|-
CASSLSGNAYEQYF
TGTGCCAGCAGCCTTAGCGGGAACGCCTACGAGCAGTACTTC
>-|TRBJ1-5|TRBV28|-
CASSFPRYSNQPQHF
TGTGCCAGCAGTTTTCCCAGATATAGCAATCAGCCCCAGCATTTT
>TRBD1|TRBJ1-1|TRBV20-1|-
CSAVQGTEAFF
TGCAGTGCTGTACAGGGGACTGAAGCTTTCTTT
>TRBD1|TRBJ1-2|TRBV4-3|few
CASSREQGDFYGYTF
TGCGCCAGCAGCCGAGAACAGGGGGACTTCTATGGCTACACCTTC
>TRBD1|TRBJ1-2|TRBV2|-
CASKGQGGYGYTF
TGTGCCAGCAAGGGGCAGGGGGGCTATGGCTACACCTTC
>TRBD1|TRBJ1-1|TRBV11-2|-
CASSSDWTGTMNTEAFF
TGTGCCAGCAGCTCAGATTGGACAGGGACCATGAACACTGAAGCTTTCTTT
>TRBD2|TRBJ2-3|TRBV5-1|-
CASSREAGGWLDTQYF
TGCGCCAGCAGCCGGGAGGCGGGAGGCTGGTTGGATACGCAGTATTTT
>-|TRBJ1-1|TRBV5-5|-
CASSLRQGTGAEAFF
TGTGCCAGCAGCTTGAGGCAGGGGACGGGCGCTGAAGCTTTCTTT
>TRBD2|TRBJ2-1|TRBV11-2|-
CASSLDIRGAYNEQFF
TGTGCCAGCAGCTTAGATATACGGGGGGCCTACAATGAGCAGTTCTTC
>TRBD1|TRBJ1-1|TRBV10-3|-
CAIRATGGIAEAFF
TGTGCCATCAGGGCGACAGGGGGAATCGCTGAAGCTTTCTTT
>-|TRBJ1-6|TRBV5-4|once
CASSYISTSASPLHF
TGTGCCAGCAGCTACATTTCTACCTCGGCTTCACCCCTCCACTTT
>-|TRBJ1-1|TRBV4-3|-
CASSLADGSSEAFF
TGCGCCAGCAGCCTCGCGGACGGTTCCTCTGAAGCTTTCTTT
>TRBD1|TRBJ1-2|TRBV14|-
CASSQDWDRNYGYTF
TGTGCCAGCAGCCAAGATTGGGACAGGAACTATGGCTACACCTTC
>-|TRBJ2-2|TRBV7-3|-
CASSLTRNTGELFF
TGTGCCAGCAGCTTAACTAGAAACACCGGGGAGCTGTTTTTT